Each of the 10 T cell receptor beta chains below was sequenced from the same sample in a study of monozygotic twins with inflammatory bowel disease. For each CDR3 protein, TCRdb gives one entry from its re-call of the 5' RACE reads, without DNA. Its clone listing holds about 200,000 distinct CDR3 sequences. The material sequenced was blood. These TCRs come from a human donor with ulcerative colitis or Crohn's disease, or a healthy co-twin of an affected twin (not recorded which).

V and J are TRBV6-2 or TRBV6-3 and TRBJ2-7; the TRBD1 assignment by TCRdb is unverifiable without DNA. The germline V gene has CDR1 MNHEY and CDR2 SVGEGT. The CDR3 has 13 residues. CDR3 protein: CASSFGTPAGQYF.

The V and J genes are TRBV27 and TRBJ2-3; TCRdb's D gene call, TRBD2, goes unchecked for lack of DNA. CDR3 size: 15 residues. The germline V gene encodes CDR1 MNHEY and CDR2 SMNVEV (reference sequence). The CDR3: CASSPIAGGLGTQYF.

The CDR3 spells CASSQDSTTNYGYTF. The J gene is TRBJ1-2, the V gene TRBV3-1. Germline V gives CDR1 LGHDT, CDR2 YNNKEL (reference sequence). This CDR3 spans 15 amino acids.

The J gene is TRBJ2-7, the V gene TRBV29-1. Germline V gene sequence: CDR1 SQVTM, CDR2 ANQGSEA. The CDR3 consists of 12 residues. The CDR3 region is CSVEVDTYEQYF.

The chain carries TRBV9 and TRBJ2-3; TCRdb's assignment of TRBD2 cannot be checked, as there is no DNA. CDR3 length equals 14 residues. Germline lookup yields CDR1 SGDLS and CDR2 YYNGEE. CDR3 amino acids: CASSVERETDTQYF. Full variable domain (outside the CDR3, taken from reference TRBV9 and TRBJ2-3): DSGVTQTPKHLITATGQRVTLRCSPRSGDLSVYWYQQSLDQGLQFLIQYYNGEERAKGNILERFSAQQFPDLHSELNLSSLELGDSALYFCASSVERETDTQYFGPGTRLTVL.

The J gene is TRBJ1-6, the V gene TRBV30; the D call from TCRdb, TRBD1, cannot be confirmed without DNA. This CDR3 comprises 16 residues. From germline, CDR1 is GTSNPN and CDR2 SVGIG (reference sequence). The CDR3: CAWSARPTGRNSPLHF.

This sequence joins TRBV7-2 and TRBJ2-3. CDR1 and CDR2 from the germline V gene are SGHTA and FQGNSA. The CDR3 length is 15 residues. CDR3 region: CASTLQRGTTDTQYF.

The chain carries TRBV6-2 or TRBV6-3 and TRBJ2-1; absent DNA, TCRdb's TRBD2 call cannot be checked. The CDR3 is 16 residues long. Germline V gene sequence: CDR1 MNHEY, CDR2 SVGEGT. CDR3 residues: CASSYSASGRYNEQFF.

V and J are TRBV5-1 and TRBJ1-4; the D gene TCRdb calls, TRBD1, cannot be checked with no DNA. This CDR3 is 14 amino acids long. CDR1 is SGHRS and CDR2 is YFSETQ in the germline V gene. The CDR3 here is CASSRDRTREKLFF.

The rearrangement links TRBV6-5 to TRBJ2-1; with no DNA, the TCRdb D assignment of TRBD2 cannot be verified. The CDR3 runs 17 residues. Looked up from germline, CDR1 is MNHEY and CDR2 is SVGAGI. CDR3 loop: CASSPNVAGGGYNEQFF.